This T cell receptor beta chain was found in a study of blood T cells in healthy people across ages. The wider study: There was about one barcoded beta molecule captured by template switching per two T cells.

Study-level results: Donors of long life had a larger count of naive CD4+ cells and greater diversity than aged donors.

The CDR3 consists of 14 residues. V dropped 0 bases and J dropped 4 bases, with 7 bases sitting between them. Germline V CDR1 and CDR2: WNHNN, SYGVQD (reference sequence). Donors ranged from roughly 6 to 100 years old and were healthy Caucasians in Russia. The use of a sample-barcoded 5' primer and a J-beta primer mix characterized a second PCR of about 7 to 12 cycles. TCRdb used MiXCR to reprocess the 5' RACE reads, holding one entry per CDR3 protein. The sample has approximately 730,000 distinct CDR3 sequences, roughly two fifths seen once. On this clonotype: Its antigen is unknown.

The V gene is TRBV10-1, the J gene TRBJ2-1; D may be TRBD2 (6 bases). This receptor was taken from a woman aged 60-70 years in good health. The specimen was blood. CDR3 protein: CASSESSGYNEQFF. In DNA form, the CDR3 reads TGCGCCAGCAGTGAGTCTAGCGGATACAATGAGCAGTTCTTC.